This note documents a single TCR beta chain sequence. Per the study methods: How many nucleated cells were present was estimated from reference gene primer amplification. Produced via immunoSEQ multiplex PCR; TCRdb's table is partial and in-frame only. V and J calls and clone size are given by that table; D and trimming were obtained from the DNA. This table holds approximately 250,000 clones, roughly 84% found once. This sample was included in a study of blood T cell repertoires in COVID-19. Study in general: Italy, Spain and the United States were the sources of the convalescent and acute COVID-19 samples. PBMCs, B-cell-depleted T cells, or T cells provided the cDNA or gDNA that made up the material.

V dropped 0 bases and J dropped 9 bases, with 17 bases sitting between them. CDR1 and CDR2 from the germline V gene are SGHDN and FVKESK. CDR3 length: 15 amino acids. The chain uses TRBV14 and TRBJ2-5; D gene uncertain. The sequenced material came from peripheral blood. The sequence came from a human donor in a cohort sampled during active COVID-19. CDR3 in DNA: TGTGCCAGCAGCCAAGATTTGACCCGGGTTGATGCCCAGTACTTC. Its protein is CASSQDLTRVDAQYF.